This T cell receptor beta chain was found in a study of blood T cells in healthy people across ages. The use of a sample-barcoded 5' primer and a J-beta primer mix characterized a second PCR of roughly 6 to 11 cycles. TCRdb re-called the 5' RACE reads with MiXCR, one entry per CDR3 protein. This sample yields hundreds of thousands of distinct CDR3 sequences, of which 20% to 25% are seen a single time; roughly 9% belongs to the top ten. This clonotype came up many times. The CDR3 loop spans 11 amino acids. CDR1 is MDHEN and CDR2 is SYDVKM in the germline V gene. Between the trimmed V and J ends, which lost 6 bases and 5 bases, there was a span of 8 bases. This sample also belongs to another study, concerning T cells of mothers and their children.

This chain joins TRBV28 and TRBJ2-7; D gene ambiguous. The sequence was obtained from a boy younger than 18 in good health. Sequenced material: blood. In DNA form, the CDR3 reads TGTGCCAGCAGCTCAGGACACGAGCAGTACTTC. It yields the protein CASSSGHEQYF.